This T cell receptor (beta chain) appears in the sequencing data of a study of CD8+ T cells in alopecia areata. General study findings and limits: More clonal than normal scalp was lesional scalp, particularly alopecia totalis/universalis. Significant decreases in scalp clonality and expanded CD8+ clones followed tofacitinib treatment. It was observed that many expanded lesional clones persisted in scalp and blood during tofacitinib.

The CDR3 covers 14 residues. In germline, CDR1 is MNHEY, CDR2 SVGAGI. V lost 7 bases, J lost 5 bases, and 8 bases stayed unmatched. Regarding treatment: oral pan-JAK inhibitor, 5-10 mg twice daily. Cell sorting on a FACSAria was used to separate CD4+ and CD8+ T cells from the PBMCs. As for this clone: Its cognate antigen is unknown.

It was cDNA, reverse transcribed from extracted RNA, that served as the sequencing template. Assay used: immunoSEQ multiplex PCR; TCRdb lists only in-frame clones, some missing. The sample contains about 200,000 clones, roughly 64% of which appear only once. The sequence derives from a human donor with alopecia areata. J is TRBJ2-1 and V is TRBV6-5; 7 positions match TRBD1. Sequencing used CD4+ T cells sorted from blood, obtained at week 4, from a patient treated with tofacitinib. The CDR3 spells CASNRQGWDNEQFF. The CDR3 region has the DNA TGTGCCAGCAATCGACAGGGTTGGGACAATGAGCAGTTCTTC.